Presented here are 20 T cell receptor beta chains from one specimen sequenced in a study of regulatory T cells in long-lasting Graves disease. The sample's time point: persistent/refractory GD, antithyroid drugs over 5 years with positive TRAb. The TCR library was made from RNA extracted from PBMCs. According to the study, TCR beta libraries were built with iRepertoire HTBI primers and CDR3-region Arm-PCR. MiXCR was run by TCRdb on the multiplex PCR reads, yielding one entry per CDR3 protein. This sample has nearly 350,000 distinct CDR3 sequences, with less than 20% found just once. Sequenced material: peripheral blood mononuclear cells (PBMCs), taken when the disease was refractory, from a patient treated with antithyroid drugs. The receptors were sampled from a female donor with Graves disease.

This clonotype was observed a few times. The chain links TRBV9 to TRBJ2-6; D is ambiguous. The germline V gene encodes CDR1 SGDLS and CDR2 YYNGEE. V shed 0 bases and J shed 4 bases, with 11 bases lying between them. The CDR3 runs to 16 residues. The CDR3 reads CASSVDPASGANVLTF. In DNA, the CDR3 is TGTGCCAGCAGCGTAGATCCGGCCTCCGGGGCCAACGTCCTGACTTTC.

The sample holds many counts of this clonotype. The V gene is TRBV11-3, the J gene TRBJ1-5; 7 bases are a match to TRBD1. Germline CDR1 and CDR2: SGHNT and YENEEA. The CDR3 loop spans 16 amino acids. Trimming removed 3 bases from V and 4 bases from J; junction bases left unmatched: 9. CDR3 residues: CASSFYLAGGNQPQHF. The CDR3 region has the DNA TGTGCCAGCAGCTTCTATTTGGCAGGGGGAAATCAGCCCCAGCATTTT. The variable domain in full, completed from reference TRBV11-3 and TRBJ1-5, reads EAGVVQSPRYKIIEKKQPVAFWCNPISGHNTLYWYLQNLGQGPELLIRYENEEAVDDSQLPKDRFSAERLKGVDSTLKIQPAELGDSAVYLCASSFYLAGGNQPQHFGDGTRLSIL.

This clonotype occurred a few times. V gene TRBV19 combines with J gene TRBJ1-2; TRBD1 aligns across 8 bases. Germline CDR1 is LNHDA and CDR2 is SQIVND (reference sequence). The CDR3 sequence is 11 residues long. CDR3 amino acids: CATTGGYGYTF. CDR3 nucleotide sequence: TGTGCTACAACAGGGGGCTATGGCTACACCTTC.

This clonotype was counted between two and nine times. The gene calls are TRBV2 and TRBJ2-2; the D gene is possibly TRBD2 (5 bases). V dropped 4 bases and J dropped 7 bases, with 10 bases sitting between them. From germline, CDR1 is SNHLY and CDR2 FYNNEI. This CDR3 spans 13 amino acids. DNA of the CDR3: TGTGCCAGCAGTGTTGACGGGAACGGGGAGCTGTTTTTT. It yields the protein CASSVDGNGELFF.

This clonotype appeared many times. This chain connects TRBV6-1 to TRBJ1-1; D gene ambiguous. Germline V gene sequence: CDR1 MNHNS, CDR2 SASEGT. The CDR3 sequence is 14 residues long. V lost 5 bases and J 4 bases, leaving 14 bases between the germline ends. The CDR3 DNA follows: TGTGCCAGCAGTCCTGGGATTCGTGGCACTGAAGCTTTCTTT. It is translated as CASSPGIRGTEAFF.

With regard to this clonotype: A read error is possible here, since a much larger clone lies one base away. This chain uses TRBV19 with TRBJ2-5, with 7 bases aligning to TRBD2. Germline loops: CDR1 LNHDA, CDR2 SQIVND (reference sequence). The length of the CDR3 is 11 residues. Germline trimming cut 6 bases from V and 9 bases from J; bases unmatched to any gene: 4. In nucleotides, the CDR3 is TGTGCCAGTAGAGGTCGGGAGGCCCAGTACTTC. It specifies CASRGREAQYF.

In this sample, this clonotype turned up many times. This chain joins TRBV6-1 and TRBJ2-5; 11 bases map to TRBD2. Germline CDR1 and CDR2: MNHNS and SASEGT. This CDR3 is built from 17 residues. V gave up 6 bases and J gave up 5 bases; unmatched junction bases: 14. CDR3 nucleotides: TGTGCCAGCAGGACTTACATAACTAGCGGGGGCGGGGAGACCCAGTACTTC. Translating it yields CASRTYITSGGGETQYF.

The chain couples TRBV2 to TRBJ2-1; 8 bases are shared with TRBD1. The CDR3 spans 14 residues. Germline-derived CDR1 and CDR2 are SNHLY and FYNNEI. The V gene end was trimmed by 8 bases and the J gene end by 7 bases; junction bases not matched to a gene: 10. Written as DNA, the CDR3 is TGTGCCAGCGGTGCCGGGACAGGCCTAAATGAGCAGTTCTTC. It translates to CASGAGTGLNEQFF.

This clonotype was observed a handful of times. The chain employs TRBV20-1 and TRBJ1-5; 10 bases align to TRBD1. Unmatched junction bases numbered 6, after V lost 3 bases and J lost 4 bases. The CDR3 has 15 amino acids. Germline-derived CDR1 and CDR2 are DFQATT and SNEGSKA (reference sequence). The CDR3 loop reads CSARSGTGANQPQHF. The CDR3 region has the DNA TGCAGTGCTAGGTCCGGGACAGGGGCGAATCAGCCCCAGCATTTT.

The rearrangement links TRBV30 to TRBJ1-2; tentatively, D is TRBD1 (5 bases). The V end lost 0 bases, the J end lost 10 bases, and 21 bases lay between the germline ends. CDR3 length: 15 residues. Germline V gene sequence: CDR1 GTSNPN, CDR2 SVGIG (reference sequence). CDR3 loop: CAWSVGGSVVGDYTF. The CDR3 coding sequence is TGTGCCTGGAGTGTTGGGGGATCTGTAGTGGGAGACTACACCTTC.

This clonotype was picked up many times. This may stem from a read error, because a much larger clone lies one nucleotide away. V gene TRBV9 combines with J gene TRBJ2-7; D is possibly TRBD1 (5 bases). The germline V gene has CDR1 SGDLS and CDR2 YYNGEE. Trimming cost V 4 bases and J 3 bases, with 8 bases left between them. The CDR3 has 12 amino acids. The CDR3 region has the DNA TGTGCCAGCAGCTCGGACAACTACGAGCAGTACTTC. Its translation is CASSSDNYEQYF. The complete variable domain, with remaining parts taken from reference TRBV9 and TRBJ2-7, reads DSGVTQTPKHLITATGQRVTLRCSPRSGDLSVYWYQQSLDQGLQFLIQYYNGEERAKGNILERFSAQQFPDLHSELNLSSLELGDSALYFCASSSDNYEQYFGPGTRLTVT.

The CDR3 protein is CASGTRAYAGELFF. The CDR3 bases are TGTGCCAGCGGGACTAGGGCCTACGCCGGGGAGCTGTTTTTT. V gene TRBV28 combines with J gene TRBJ2-2; the match to TRBD2 covers 8 bases. This CDR3 is built from 14 residues. The germline CDR1 and CDR2 sequences are MDHEN and SYDVKM. V was pared by 8 bases and J by 6 bases, with 8 bases of the junction left unmatched.

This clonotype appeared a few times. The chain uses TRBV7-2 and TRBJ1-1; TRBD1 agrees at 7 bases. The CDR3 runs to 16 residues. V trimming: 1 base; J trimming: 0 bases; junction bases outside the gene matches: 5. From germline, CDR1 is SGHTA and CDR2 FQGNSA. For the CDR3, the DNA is TGTGCCAGCAGCTTAGTAGGGGGCAAGGTGAACACTGAAGCTTTCTTT. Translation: CASSLVGGKVNTEAFF.

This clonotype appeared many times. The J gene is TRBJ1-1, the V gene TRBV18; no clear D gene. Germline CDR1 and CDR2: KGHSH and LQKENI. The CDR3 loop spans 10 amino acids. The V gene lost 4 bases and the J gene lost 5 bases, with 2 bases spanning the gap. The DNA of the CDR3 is TGTGCCAGCTCACAGACTGAAGCTTTCTTT. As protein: CASSQTEAFF.

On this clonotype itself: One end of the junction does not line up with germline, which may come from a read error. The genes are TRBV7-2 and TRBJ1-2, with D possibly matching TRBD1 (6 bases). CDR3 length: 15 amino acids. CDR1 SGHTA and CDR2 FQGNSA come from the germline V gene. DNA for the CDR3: TGTGCCAGCAGCTTAGATCCCAGGGGAAACTATGGCAACACCTTC. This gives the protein CASSLDPRGNYGNTF.

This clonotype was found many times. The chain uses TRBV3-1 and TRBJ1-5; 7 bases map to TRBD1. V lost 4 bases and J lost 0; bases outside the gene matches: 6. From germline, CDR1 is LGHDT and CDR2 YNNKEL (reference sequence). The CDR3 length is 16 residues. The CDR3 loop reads CASSPAGGNSNQPQHF. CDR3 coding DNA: TGTGCCAGCAGCCCCGCAGGGGGAAATAGCAATCAGCCCCAGCATTTT.

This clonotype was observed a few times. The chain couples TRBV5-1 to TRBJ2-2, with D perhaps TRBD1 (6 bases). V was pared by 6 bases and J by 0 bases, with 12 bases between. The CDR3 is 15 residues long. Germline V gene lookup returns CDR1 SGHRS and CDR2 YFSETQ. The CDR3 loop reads CASNIGTPNTGELFF. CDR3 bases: TGCGCCAGCAACATAGGGACACCGAACACCGGGGAGCTGTTTTTT. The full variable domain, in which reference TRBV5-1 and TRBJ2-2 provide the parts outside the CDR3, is KAGVTQTPRYLIKTRGQQVTLSCSPISGHRSVSWYQQTPGQGLQFLFEYFSETQRNKGNFPGRFSGRQFSNSRSEMNVSTLELGDSALYLCASNIGTPNTGELFFGEGSRLTVL.

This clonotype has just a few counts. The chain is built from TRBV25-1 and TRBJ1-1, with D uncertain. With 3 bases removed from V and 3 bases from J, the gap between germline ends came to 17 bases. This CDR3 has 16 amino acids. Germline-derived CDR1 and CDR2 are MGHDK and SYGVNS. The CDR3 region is CASSDSGSLWYTEAFF. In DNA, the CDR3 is TGTGCCAGCAGTGATAGCGGAAGCTTGTGGTACACTGAAGCTTTCTTT.

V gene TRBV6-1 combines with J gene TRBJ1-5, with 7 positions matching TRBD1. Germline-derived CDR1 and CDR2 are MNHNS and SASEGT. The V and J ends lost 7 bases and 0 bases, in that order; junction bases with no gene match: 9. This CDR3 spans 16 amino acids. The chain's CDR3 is CASTRTTGYSNQPQHF. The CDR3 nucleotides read TGTGCCAGCACGAGGACGACAGGGTATAGCAATCAGCCCCAGCATTTT.

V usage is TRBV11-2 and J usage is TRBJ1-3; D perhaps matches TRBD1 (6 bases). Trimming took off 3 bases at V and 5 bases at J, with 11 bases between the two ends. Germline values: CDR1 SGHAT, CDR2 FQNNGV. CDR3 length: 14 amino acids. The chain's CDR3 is CASSFQGSRNTIYF. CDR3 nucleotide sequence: TGTGCCAGCAGCTTCCAGGGGTCTCGAAACACCATATATTTT.